These 9 T cell receptor beta chains originate from one sample sequenced in a study of metastatic and nonmetastatic thyroid tumors. Through MiXCR, TCRdb re-clonotyped the PCR reads. The sample shows roughly 48,000 clones, more than 15% of them seen only once. Every patient underwent thyroid surgery untreated. Sequenced: blood. These receptors originate from a female donor with papillary thyroid cancer or a benign thyroid nodule (not recorded which). Some clones in this sample may be carry-over from other donors' samples.

Concerning this clone: Other DNA sequences in this specimen translate into the identical CDR3. The chain has TRBV28 and TRBJ2-7, with D uncertain. Germline V CDR1 and CDR2: MDHEN, SYDVKM. Trimming removed 10 bases at V and 4 bases at J, with 17 bases between. The CDR3 is 13 amino acids. The CDR3 DNA sequence: TGTGCCACACTGAAAGAGAGCTCATACGAGCAGTACTTC. Its translation: CATLKESSYEQYF. The complete variable domain, with remaining parts taken from reference TRBV28 and TRBJ2-7, reads DVKVTQSSRYLVKRTGEKVFLECVQDMDHENMFWYRQDPGLGLRLIYFSYDVKMKEKGDIPEGYSVSREKKERFSLILESASTNQTSMYLCATLKESSYEQYFGPGTRLTVT.

This clone has ten or more counts. The chain has TRBV6-1 and TRBJ2-5; TRBD2 matches 8 bases. Per germline, CDR1 MNHNS and CDR2 SASEGT. V lost 7 bases to trimming and J lost 0 bases; unmatched junction nucleotides: 10. The CDR3 sequence is 16 residues long. The CDR3 DNA follows: TGTGCCAGCATGGACGCGGCTAGCGGGTACCAAGAGACCCAGTACTTC. Encoded protein: CASMDAASGYQETQYF.

The rearrangement links TRBV11-2 to TRBJ2-7, with 8 nucleotides matching TRBD2. The CDR3 runs to 17 residues. CDR1 and CDR2 (germline): SGHAT, FQNNGV. Trimming removed 2 bases from V and 0 bases from J; junction bases left unmatched: 9. In nucleotides, the CDR3 is TGTGCCAGCAGCTTATCCCTTCGGCGGGAGGCCTCCTACGAGCAGTACTTC. Translated, it gives CASSLSLRREASYEQYF.

This clone showed up many times. The V gene is TRBV4-2, the J gene TRBJ1-3; D perhaps matches TRBD1 (5 bases). Germline V lookup: CDR1 LGHNA, CDR2 YNFKEQ. The V end lost 4 bases, the J end lost 9 bases, and 16 bases lay between the germline ends. The CDR3 consists of 14 residues. The CDR3 here is CASSRGGTRGTIYF. The CDR3 nucleotides are TGTGCCAGCAGCCGAGGTGGGACGCGAGGCACCATATATTTT.

The table lists this clone with many counts. The chain has TRBV18 and TRBJ2-6; D not certain. The CDR3 contains 15 residues. Per germline, CDR1 KGHSH and CDR2 LQKENI. Trimming removed 3 bases at V and 0 bases at J, with 6 bases between. CDR3 in amino acids: CASSPQNSGANVLTF. For the CDR3, the DNA is TGTGCCAGCTCACCTCAAAACTCTGGGGCCAACGTCCTGACTTTC.

By share, this clone counts as medium-sized. The chain combines TRBV28 with TRBJ1-2, with 7 bases matching TRBD1. This CDR3 region has 13 residues. The germline V gene has CDR1 MDHEN and CDR2 SYDVKM. The V segment lost 6 bases and the J segment 4 bases; nucleotides outside the gene matches: 5. The CDR3 region is CASRKQGPYGYTF. The DNA of the CDR3 is TGTGCCAGCAGGAAACAGGGGCCCTATGGCTACACCTTC.

This chain joins TRBV5-5 and TRBJ1-5; D possibly corresponds to TRBD1 (6 bases). With 0 bases removed from V and 16 bases from J, the gap between germline ends came to 23 bases. The germline gives CDR1 SGHKS, CDR2 YYEKEE (reference sequence). The CDR3 is 15 amino acids. The CDR3 coding sequence is TGTGCCAGCAGCTTGGTTACAGGGCTCAATCAGCCCCCACATTTT. This codes for CASSLVTGLNQPPHF. Supplemented by reference TRBV5-5 and TRBJ1-5, the full variable domain reads DAGVTQSPTHLIKTRGQQVTLRCSPISGHKSVSWYQQVLGQGPQFIFQYYEKEERGRGNFPDRFSARQFPNYSSELNVNALLLGDSALYLCASSLVTGLNQPPHFGDGTRLSIL.

This clone was recorded at least ten times. The CDR3 DNA is TGTGCCAGCAGTGAAGAGGACAGGGCCGTCTATGGCTACACCTTC. It translates to CASSEEDRAVYGYTF. The genes are TRBV6-1 and TRBJ1-2, with 8 bases fitting TRBD1. Germline V gene data show CDR1 as MNHNS and CDR2 as SASEGT. This CDR3 is built from 15 residues. V trimming: 1 base; J trimming: 4 bases; junction bases outside the gene matches: 5.

This clone appeared a few times. V is TRBV6-1 and J is TRBJ2-2; D is uncertain. The V end was cut by 7 bases, the J end by 0 bases, with 12 bases between. This CDR3 is built from 15 residues. Germline V gives CDR1 MNHNS, CDR2 SASEGT. The CDR3 here is CASTLCRSNTGELFF. In nucleotides, the CDR3 is TGTGCCAGCACCCTTTGCAGGTCGAACACCGGGGAGCTGTTTTTT.